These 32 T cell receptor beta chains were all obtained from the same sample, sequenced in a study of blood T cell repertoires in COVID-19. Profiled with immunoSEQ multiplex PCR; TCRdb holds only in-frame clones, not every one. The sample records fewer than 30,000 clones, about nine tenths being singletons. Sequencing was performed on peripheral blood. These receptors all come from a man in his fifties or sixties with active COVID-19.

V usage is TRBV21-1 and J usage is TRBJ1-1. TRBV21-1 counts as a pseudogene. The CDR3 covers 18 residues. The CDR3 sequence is CASSKRDGGEALDTEAFF. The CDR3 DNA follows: TGTGCCAGCAGCAAACGGGATGGGGGGGAAGCTTTGGACACTGAAGCTTTCTTT.

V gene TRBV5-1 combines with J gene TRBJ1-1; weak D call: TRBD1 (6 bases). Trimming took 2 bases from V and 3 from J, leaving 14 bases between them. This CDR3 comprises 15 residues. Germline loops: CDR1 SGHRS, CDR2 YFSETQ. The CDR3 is CASSFGLQGYTEAFF. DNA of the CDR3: TGCGCCAGCAGCTTCGGATTACAGGGCTACACTGAAGCTTTCTTT.

This CDR3 is CASSQVIGLAKNIQYF. As DNA, the CDR3 is TGTGCCAGCAGCCAAGTTATTGGCTTAGCCAAAAACATTCAGTACTTC. The V call is TRBV3-1 (or the pseudogene TRBV3-2), the J call TRBJ2-4; D gene ambiguous. The CDR3 length is 16 residues. Germline lookup yields CDR1 LGHDT and CDR2 YNNKEL (reference sequence). V was shortened by 1 base and J by 0 bases, with 10 bases between the two germline ends.

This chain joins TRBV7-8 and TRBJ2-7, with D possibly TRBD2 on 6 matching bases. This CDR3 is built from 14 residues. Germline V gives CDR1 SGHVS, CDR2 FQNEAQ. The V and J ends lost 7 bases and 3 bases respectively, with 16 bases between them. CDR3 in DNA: TGTGCCAGCACCCTGACTAGTTTCGGCTACGAGCAGTACGTC. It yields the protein CASTLTSFGYEQYV.

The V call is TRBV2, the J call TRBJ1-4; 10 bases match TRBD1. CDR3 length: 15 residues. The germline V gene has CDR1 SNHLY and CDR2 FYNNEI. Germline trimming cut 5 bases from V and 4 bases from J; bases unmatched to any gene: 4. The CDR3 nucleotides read TGTGCCAGCAGTTGGGACAGGGGTTTTAATGAAAAACTGTTTTTT. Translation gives CASSWDRGFNEKLFF. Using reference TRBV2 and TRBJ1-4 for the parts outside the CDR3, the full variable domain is EPEVTQTPSHQVTQMGQEVILRCVPISNHLYFYWYRQILGQKVEFLVSFYNNEISEKSEIFDDQFSVERPDGSNFTLKIRSTKLEDSAMYFCASSWDRGFNEKLFFGSGTQLSVL.

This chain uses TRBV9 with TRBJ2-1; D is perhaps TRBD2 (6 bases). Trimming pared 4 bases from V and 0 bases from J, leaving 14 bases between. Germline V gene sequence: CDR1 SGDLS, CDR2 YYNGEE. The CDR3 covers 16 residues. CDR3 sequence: CASSPSRGLSYNEQFF. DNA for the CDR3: TGTGCCAGCAGCCCTTCACGGGGACTCTCCTACAATGAGCAGTTCTTC.

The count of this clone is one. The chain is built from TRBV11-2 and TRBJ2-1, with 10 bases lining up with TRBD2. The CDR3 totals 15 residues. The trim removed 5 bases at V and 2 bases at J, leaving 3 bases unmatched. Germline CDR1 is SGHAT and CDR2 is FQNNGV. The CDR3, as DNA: TGTGCCAGCAGCCGGCTAGCGGGAGCCTACAATGAGCAGTTCTTC. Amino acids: CASSRLAGAYNEQFF. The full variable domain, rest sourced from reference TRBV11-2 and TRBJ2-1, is EAGVAQSPRYKIIEKRQSVAFWCNPISGHATLYWYQQILGQGPKLLIQFQNNGVVDDSQLPKDRFSAERLKGVDSTLKIQPAKLEDSAVYLCASSRLAGAYNEQFFGPGTRLTVL.

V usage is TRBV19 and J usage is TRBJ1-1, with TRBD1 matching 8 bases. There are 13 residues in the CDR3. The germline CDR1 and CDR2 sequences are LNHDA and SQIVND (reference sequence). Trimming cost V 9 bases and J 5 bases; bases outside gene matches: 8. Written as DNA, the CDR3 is TGTGCCAGCGGCAGGGGGCGAGGAACTGAAGCTTTCTTT. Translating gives CASGRGRGTEAFF.

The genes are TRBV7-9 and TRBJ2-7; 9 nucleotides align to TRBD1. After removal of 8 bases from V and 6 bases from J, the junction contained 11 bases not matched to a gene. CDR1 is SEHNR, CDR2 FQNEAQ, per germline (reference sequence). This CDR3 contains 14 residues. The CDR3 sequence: CASAAGTGYLEQYF. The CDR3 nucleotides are TGTGCCAGCGCGGCCGGGACAGGGTATCTCGAGCAGTACTTC.

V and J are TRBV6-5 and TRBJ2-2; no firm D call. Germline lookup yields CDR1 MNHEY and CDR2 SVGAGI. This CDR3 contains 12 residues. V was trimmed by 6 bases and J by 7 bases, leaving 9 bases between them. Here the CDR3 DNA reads TGTGCCAGCAGAGTATGGAGCGGGGAGCTGTTTTTT. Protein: CASRVWSGELFF.

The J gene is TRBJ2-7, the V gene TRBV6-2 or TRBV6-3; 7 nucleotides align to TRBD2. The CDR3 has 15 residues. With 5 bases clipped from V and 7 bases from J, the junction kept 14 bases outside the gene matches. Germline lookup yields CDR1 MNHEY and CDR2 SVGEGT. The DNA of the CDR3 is TGTGCCAGCAGTGTCCCGGGACTAACCCCCCTGGAGCAGTACGTC. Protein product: CASSVPGLTPLEQYV.

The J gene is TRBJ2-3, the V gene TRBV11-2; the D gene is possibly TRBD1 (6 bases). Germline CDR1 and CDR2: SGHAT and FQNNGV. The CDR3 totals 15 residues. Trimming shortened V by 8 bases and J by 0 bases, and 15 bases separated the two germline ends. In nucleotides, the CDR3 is TGTGCCAGCGGAACAGGGACCCTAAGCACAGATACGCAGTATTTT. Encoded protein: CASGTGTLSTDTQYF.

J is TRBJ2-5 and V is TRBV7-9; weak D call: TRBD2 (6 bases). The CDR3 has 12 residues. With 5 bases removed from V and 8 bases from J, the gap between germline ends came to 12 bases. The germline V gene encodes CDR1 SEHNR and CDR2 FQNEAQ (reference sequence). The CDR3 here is CASSLGGLTQYF. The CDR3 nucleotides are TGTGCCAGCAGCCTTGGGGGACTTACCCAGTACTTC.

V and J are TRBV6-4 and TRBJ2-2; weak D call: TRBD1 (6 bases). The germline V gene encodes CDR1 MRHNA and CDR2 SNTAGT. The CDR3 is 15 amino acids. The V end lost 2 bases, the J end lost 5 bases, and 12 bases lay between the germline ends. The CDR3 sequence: CASSDEAGVTGELFF. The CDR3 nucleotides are TGTGCCAGCAGTGACGAGGCAGGGGTTACCGGGGAGCTGTTTTTT.

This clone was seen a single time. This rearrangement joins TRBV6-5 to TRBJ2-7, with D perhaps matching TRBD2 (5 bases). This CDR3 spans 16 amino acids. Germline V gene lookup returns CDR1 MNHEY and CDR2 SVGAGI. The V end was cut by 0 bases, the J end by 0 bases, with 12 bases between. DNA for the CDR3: TGTGCCAGCAGTTACTCTGGCGGACTGATCTCCTACGAGCAGTACTTC. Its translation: CASSYSGGLISYEQYF.

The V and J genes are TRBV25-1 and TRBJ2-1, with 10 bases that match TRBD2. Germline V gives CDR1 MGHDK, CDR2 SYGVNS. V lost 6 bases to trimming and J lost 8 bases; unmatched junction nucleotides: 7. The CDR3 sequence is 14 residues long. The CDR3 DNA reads TGTGCCAGCAGGGGTAGCGGGAGGCTTGATGAGCAGTTCTTC. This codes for CASRGSGRLDEQFF.

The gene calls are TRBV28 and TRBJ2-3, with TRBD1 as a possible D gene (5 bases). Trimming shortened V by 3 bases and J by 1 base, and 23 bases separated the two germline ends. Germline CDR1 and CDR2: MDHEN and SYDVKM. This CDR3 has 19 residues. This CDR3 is CASSFSLRVRIPGTDTQYF. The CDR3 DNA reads TGTGCCAGCAGTTTTTCTCTCAGGGTTCGTATTCCAGGCACAGATACGCAGTATTTT.

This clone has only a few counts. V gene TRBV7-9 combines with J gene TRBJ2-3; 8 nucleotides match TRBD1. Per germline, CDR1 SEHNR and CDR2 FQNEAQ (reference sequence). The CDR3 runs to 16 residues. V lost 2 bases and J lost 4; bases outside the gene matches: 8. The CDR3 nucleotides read TGTGCCAGCAGCTTATATCCAGGGGGCACCGCAGATACGCAGTATTTT. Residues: CASSLYPGGTADTQYF. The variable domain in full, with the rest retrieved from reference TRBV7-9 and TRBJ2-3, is DTGVSQNPRHKITKRGQNVTFRCDPISEHNRLYWYRQTLGQGPEFLTYFQNEAQLEKSRLLSDRFSAERPKGSFSTLEIQRTEQGDSAMYLCASSLYPGGTADTQYFGPGTRLTVL.

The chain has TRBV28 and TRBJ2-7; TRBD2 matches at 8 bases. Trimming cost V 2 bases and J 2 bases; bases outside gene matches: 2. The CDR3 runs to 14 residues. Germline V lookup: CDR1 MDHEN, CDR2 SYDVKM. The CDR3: CASSLGRGAYEQYF. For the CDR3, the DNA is TGTGCCAGCAGTTTAGGGCGGGGGGCCTACGAGCAGTACTTC.

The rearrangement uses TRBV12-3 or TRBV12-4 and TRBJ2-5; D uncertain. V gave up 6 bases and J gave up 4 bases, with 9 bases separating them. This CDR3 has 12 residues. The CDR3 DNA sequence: TGTGCCAGCAGCCTCTTCGTAGAGACCCAGTACTTC. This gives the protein CASSLFVETQYF.

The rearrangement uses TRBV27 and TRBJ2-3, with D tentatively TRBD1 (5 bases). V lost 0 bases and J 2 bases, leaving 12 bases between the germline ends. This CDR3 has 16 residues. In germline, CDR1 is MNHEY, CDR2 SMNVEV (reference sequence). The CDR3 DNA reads TGTGCCAGCAGTTTATCGGGAAGGGGTTCCACAGATACGCAGTATTTT. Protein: CASSLSGRGSTDTQYF.

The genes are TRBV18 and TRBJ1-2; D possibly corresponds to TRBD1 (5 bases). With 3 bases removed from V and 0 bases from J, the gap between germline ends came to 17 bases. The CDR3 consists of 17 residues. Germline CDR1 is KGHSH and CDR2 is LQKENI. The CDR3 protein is CASSPVIVGPTNYGYTF. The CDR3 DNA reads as TGTGCCAGCTCACCCGTAATAGTGGGGCCCACTAACTATGGCTACACCTTC.

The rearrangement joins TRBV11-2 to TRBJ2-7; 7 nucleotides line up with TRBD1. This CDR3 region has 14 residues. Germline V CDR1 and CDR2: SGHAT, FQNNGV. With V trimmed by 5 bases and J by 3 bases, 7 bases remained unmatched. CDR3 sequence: CASSRGQAVYEQYV. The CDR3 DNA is TGTGCCAGCAGCCGTGGACAGGCCGTCTACGAGCAGTACGTC.

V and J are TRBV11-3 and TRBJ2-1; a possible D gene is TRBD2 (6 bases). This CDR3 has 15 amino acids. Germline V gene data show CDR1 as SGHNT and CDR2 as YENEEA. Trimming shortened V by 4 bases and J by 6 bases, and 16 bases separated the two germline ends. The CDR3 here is CASSSGLRRGNEQFF. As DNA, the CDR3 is TGTGCCAGCAGCTCGGGACTGCGGAGGGGCAATGAGCAGTTCTTC. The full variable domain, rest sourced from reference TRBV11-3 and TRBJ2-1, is EAGVVQSPRYKIIEKKQPVAFWCNPISGHNTLYWYLQNLGQGPELLIRYENEEAVDDSQLPKDRFSAERLKGVDSTLKIQPAELGDSAVYLCASSSGLRRGNEQFFGPGTRLTVL.

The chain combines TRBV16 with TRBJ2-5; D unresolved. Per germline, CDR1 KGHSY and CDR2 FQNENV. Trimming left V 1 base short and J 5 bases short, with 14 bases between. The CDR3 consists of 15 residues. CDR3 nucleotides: TGTGCCAGCAGCCAATGGGCAGGAATGTTGGAGACCCAGTACTTC. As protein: CASSQWAGMLETQYF.

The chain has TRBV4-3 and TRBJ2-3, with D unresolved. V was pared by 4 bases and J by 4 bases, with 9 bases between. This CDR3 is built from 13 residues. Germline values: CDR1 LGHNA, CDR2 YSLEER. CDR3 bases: TGCGCCAGCAGCCGAGAGATAGCAGATACGCAGTATTTT. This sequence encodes CASSREIADTQYF.

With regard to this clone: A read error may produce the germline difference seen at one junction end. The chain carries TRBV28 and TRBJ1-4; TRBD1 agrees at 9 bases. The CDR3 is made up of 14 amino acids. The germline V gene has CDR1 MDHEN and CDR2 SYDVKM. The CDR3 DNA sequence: TGTGCCAGCAGACTACAGGGGGCTAAAGAAAAACTGTTTTTT. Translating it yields CASRLQGAKEKLFF.

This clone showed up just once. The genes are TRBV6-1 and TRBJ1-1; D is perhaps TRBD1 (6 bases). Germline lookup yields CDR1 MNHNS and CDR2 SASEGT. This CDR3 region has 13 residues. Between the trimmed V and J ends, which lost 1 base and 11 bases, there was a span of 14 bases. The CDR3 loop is CASSEVRAGEAFF. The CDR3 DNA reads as TGTGCCAGCAGTGAAGTGAGGGCAGGGGAGGCTTTCTTT.

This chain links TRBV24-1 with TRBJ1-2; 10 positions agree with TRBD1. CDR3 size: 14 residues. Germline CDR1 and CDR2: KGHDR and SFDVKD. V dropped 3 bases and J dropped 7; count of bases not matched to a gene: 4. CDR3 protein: CATSDPRDRGGYTF. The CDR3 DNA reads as TGTGCCACCAGTGATCCACGGGACAGGGGTGGCTACACCTTC.

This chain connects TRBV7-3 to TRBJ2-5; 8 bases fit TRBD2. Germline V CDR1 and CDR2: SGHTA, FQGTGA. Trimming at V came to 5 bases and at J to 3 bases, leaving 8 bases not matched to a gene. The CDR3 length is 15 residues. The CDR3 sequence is CASSLYGTREETQYF. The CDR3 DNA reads TGTGCCAGCAGCCTTTACGGGACTAGGGAAGAGACCCAGTACTTC.

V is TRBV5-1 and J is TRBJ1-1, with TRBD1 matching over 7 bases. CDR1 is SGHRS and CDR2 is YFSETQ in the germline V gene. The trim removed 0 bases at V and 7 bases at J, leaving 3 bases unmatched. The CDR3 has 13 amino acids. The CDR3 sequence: CASSLGQGLEAFF. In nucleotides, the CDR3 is TGCGCCAGCAGCTTGGGACAGGGACTTGAAGCTTTCTTT.

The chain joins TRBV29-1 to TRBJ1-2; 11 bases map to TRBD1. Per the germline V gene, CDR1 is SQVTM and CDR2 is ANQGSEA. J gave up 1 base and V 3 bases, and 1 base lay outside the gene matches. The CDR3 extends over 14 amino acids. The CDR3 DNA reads TGCAGCGTTGATGGGACAGGGGGTAACTATGGCTACACCTTC. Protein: CSVDGTGGNYGYTF.